What follows describes a single T cell receptor (beta chain). Its antigen is unknown. In making diagnoses, clinical symptoms, serum thyroxine and TRAb, thyroid ultrasound and orbital computed tomography were all used. The CDR3 regions of TCR beta were amplified from RNA transcripts. The TCR CDR3 was amplified in a first-round RT-PCR using the HTBI primer set. TCRdb re-derived calls from the multiplex PCR reads in MiXCR, one entry per CDR3 protein. This table holds approximately 600,000 distinct CDR3 sequences, 15% to 20% found once. These data belong to a study of T cells in Graves' hyperthyroidism and ophthalmopathy. Germline loops: CDR1 SGHRS, CDR2 YFSETQ. This CDR3 contains 13 residues. The V end was cut by 2 bases, the J end by 10 bases, with 12 bases between. Study conclusions and caveats: A 13 V-J signature model discriminated ophthalmopathy versus stable hyperthyroidism.

The chain joins TRBV5-1 to TRBJ2-2, with D perhaps TRBD1 (5 bases). The sequence was collected from a young woman with Graves' hyperthyroidism. The sequencing sample was made of blood. DNA of the CDR3: TGCGCCAGCAGCTTTCTTCAGGGAACGGAGCTGTTTTTT. This gives the protein CASSFLQGTELFF.